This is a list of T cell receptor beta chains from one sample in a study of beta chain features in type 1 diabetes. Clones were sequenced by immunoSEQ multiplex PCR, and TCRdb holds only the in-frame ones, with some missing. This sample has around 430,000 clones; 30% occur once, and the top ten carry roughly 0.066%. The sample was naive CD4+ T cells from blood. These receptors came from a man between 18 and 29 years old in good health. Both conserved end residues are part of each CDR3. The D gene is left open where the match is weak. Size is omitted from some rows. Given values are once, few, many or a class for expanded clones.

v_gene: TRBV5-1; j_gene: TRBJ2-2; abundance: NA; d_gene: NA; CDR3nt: TGCGCCAGCAGCCCGACGTCCGGGGATCCCGGGGAGCTGTTTTTT; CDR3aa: CASSPTSGDPGELFF
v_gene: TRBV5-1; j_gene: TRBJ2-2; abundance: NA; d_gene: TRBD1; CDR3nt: TGCGCCAGCAGCCCTGGGACAGCACATACCGGGGAGCTGTTTTTT; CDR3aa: CASSPGTAHTGELFF
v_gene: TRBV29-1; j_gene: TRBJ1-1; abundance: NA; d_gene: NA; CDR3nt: TGCAGCGTCAACCGGGACATCAACACTGAAGCTTTCTTT; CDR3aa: CSVNRDINTEAFF
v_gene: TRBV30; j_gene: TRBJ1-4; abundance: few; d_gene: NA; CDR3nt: TGTGCCTGGAGTGTAATGCTCGGAGGTGAAAAACTGTTTTTT; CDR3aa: CAWSVMLGGEKLFF
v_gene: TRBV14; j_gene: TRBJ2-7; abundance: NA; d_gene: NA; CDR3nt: TGTGCCAGCAGCCCGTCGTCCCTCTACGAGCAGTACTTC; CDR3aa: CASSPSSLYEQYF
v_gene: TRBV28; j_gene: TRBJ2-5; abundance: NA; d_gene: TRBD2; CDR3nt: TGTGCCAGCAGTTCCGCCCTGAGCGGGAGAAGGTCAGAGACCCAGTACTTC; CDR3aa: CASSSALSGRRSETQYF
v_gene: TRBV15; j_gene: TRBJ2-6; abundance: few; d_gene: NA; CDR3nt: TGTGCCACCAGCAGAGATCTCAGGAACGTCCTGACTTTC; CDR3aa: CATSRDLRNVLTF
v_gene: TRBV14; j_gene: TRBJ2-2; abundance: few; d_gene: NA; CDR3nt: TGTGCCAGCAGCACGCGCGGCGGTGCCGGGGAGCTGTTTTTT; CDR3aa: CASSTRGGAGELFF
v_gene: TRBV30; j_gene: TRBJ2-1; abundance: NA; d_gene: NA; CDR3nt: TGTGCCCTGAATGAGCAGTTCTTC; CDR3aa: CALNEQFF
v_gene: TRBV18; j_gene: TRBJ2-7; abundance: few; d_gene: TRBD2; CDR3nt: TGTGCCAGCTCATTGCTAGCGGGAGGGTACGAGCAGTACTTC; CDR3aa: CASSLLAGGYEQYF
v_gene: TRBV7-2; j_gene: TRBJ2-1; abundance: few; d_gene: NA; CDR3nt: TGTGCCAGCAGCTTAGTACTGGCCTACAATGAGCAGTTCTTC; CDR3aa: CASSLVLAYNEQFF
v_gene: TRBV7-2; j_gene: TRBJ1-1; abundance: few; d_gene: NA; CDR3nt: TGTGCCAGCAGCTTAGGAGACGGAATGAACACTGAAGCTTTCTTT; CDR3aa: CASSLGDGMNTEAFF
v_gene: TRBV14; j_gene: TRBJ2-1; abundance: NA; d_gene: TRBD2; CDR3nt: TGTGCCAGCAGCCAACTCGGGAGCGGGGCCTACAATGAGCAGTTCTTC; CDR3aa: CASSQLGSGAYNEQFF
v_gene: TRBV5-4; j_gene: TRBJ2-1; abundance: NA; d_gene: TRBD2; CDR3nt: TGTGCCAGCAGCCTCGGGACTAGCGGGAGTAGGGAGCAGTTCTTC; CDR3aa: CASSLGTSGSREQFF
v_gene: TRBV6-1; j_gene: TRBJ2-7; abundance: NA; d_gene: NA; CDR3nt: TGTGCCAGCAGTGTGACTAGACTAGCCTACGAGCAGTACTTC; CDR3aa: CASSVTRLAYEQYF
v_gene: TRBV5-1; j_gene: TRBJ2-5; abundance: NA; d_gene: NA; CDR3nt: TGCGCCAGCAGCAGGCCCGGGGGCGGGGAGACCCAGTACTTC; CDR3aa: CASSRPGGGETQYF
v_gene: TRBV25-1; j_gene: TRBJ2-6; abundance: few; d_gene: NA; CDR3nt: TGTGCCAGCAGTGAGGACTCTGGGGCCAACGTCCTGACTTTC; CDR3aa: CASSEDSGANVLTF
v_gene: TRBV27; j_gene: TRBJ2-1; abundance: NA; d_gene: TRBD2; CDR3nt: TGTGCCAGCGGGCTAGCGGGGCACTCCTACAATGAGCAGTTCTTC; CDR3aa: CASGLAGHSYNEQFF
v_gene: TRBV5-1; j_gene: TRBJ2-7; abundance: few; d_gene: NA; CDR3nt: TGCGCCAGCAGGGCCGAAGGGGACGAGCAGTACTTC; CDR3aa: CASRAEGDEQYF
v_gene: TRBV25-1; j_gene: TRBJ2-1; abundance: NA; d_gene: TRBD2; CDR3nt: TGTGCCAGCAGTGAAGGGACTAGCAGGCAGAGTGAGCAGTTCTTC; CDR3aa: CASSEGTSRQSEQFF
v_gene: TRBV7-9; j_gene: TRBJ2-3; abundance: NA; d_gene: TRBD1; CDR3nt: TGTGCCAGCAGCCCACAGGGGAGCACAGATACGCAGTATTTT; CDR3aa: CASSPQGSTDTQYF
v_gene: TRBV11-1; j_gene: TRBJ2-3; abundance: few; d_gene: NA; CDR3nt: TGTGCCAGCAGCGCCCGGGACACGGACACAGATACGCAGTATTTT; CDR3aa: CASSARDTDTDTQYF
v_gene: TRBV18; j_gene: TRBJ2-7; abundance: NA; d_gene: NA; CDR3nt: TGTGCCAGCTCACCCCAGATTCCCTACGAGCAGTACTTC; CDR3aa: CASSPQIPYEQYF
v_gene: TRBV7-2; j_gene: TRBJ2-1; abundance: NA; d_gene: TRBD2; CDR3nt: TGTGCCAGCAGCTTAGCAAGGCGGGAGCGAAATGAGCAGTTCTTC; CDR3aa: CASSLARRERNEQFF
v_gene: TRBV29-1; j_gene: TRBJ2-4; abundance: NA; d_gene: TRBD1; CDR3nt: TGCAGCGTGGTGGGACAGGGGCAAAACATTCAGTACTTC; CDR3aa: CSVVGQGQNIQYF
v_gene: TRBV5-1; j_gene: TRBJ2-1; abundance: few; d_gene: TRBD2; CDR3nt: TGCGCCAGCAGCTTGCCGCGACTAGCGGGAGTTGATGAGCAGTTCTTC; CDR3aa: CASSLPRLAGVDEQFF
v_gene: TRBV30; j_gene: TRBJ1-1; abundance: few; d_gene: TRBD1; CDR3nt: TGTGCCTGGAGAAACCTGGACAGGGTTGTCACTGAAGCTTTCTTT; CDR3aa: CAWRNLDRVVTEAFF
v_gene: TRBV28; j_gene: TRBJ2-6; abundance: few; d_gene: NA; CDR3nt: TGTGCCAGCAGTCCCCCCCGGGGTTCCGGGGCCAACGTCCTGACTTTC; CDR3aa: CASSPPRGSGANVLTF
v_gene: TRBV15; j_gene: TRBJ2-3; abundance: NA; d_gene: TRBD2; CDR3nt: TGTGCCACCAGCATAAGCGGGAGAGAAGCAGATACGCAGTATTTT; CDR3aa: CATSISGREADTQYF
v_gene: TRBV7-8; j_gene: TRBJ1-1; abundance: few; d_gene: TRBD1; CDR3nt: TGTGCCAGCAGCGGCCCGGGACAGGGGAACACTGAAGCTTTCTTT; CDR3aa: CASSGPGQGNTEAFF
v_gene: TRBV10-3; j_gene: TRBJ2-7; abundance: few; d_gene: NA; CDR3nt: TGTGCCATCAGTGAAATTCTAGCAGAGCAGTACTTC; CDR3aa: CAISEILAEQYF